This T cell receptor beta chain emerged from a study of siplizumab effects on memory and regulatory T cells. Regarding the study as a whole: Few alloreactive clones mapped to unstimulated subsets.

This clone was detected only a few times. The antigen is not known. CDR3 length: 15 amino acids. CDR1 is ENHRY, CDR2 SYGVKD, per germline. With V trimmed by 4 bases and J by 4 bases, 5 bases remained unmatched. Here immunoSEQ multiplex PCR was the method, and the copy in TCRdb shows in-frame clones only, minus some. Of tens of thousands of clones in the sample, more than 80% are singletons; the top ten hold roughly 29%. Material: CD8+ T cells sorted from blood. V usage is TRBV10-3 and J usage is TRBJ2-7; 12 nucleotides align to TRBD2. The sequence came from a human donor in good health. CDR3 bases: TGTGCCATCAGTGCTCTAGCGGGAGGGCCGTACGAGCAGTACTTC. This encodes CAISALAGGPYEQYF.